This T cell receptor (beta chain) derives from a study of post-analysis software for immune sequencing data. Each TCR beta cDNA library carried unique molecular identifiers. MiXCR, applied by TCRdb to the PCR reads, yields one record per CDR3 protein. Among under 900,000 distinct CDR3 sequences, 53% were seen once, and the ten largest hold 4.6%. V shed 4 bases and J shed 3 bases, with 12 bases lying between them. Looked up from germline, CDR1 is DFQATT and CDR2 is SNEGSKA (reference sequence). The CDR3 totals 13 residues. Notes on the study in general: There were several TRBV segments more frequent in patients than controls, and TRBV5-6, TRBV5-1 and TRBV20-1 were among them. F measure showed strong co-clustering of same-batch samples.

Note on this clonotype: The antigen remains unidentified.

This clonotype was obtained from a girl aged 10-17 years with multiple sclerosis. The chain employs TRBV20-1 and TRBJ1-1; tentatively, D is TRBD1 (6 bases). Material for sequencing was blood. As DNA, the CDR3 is TGCAGTGCTAATCTGGGGGCGGACACTGAAGCTTTCTTT. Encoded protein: CSANLGADTEAFF.